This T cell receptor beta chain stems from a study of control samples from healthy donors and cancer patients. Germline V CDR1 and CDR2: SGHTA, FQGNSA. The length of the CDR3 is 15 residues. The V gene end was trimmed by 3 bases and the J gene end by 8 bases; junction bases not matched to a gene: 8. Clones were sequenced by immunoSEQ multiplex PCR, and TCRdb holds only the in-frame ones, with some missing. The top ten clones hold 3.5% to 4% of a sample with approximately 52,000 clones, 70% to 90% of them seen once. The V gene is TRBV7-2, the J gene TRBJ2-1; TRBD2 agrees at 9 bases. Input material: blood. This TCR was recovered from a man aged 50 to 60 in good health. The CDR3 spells CASSFPIAGADEQFF. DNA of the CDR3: TGTGCCAGCAGCTTCCCGATAGCGGGAGCGGATGAGCAGTTCTTC.